The text below deals with one T cell receptor beta chain. The antigen is unknown. The data originate from a study of PD-1 blockade in classical Hodgkin lymphoma. About the study: The study gave patients nivolumab 3 mg/kg intravenously every 2 weeks.

Whole-study results and caveats: It was CD4+ TCR diversity, not CD8+, that rose significantly by C4D1.

Each patient's relapse followed autologous stem cell transplantation, and brentuximab vedotin exposure varied. Complete response, partial response or progressive disease constituted the best responses recorded. Germline lookup yields CDR1 LGHNT and CDR2 FRNRAP. The length of the CDR3 is 15 residues. Trimming removed 4 bases from V and 5 bases from J, with 17 bases in between. Here immunoSEQ multiplex PCR was the method, and the copy in TCRdb shows in-frame clones only, minus some. The sample lists over 35,000 clones, around 86% occurring once. The starting material was peripheral blood mononuclear cells (PBMCs), obtained at baseline. The V call is TRBV12-5, the J call TRBJ1-1; possibly TRBD1 for D (5 bases). The sequence was collected from a human donor with classical Hodgkin lymphoma. CDR3 nucleotide sequence: TGTGCTAGTGGTTCGGCGGGGGGGTTCGATACTGAAGCTTTCTTT. Residues: CASGSAGGFDTEAFF.